One sample yielded the 18 T cell receptor beta chains listed below, sequenced in a study of chemoradiotherapy in HPV16-positive cancers. The protocol was immunoSEQ multiplex PCR, while the TCRdb copy is restricted to in-frame clones and leaves out a portion. The data hold tens of thousands of clones, with 75% to 90% observed a single time. The sample was blood, taken from a patient who underwent chemoradiotherapy. The origin of the receptors is a human donor with HPV-associated anogenital cancer.

The V and J genes are TRBV7-2 and TRBJ2-5, with D unresolved. CDR1 and CDR2 (germline): SGHTA, FQGNSA. Trimming cost V 5 bases and J 5 bases, with 15 bases left between them. The CDR3 consists of 14 residues. As DNA, the CDR3 is TGTGCCAGCAGCCCCTTACACATTGGGGAGACCCAGTACTTC. Translated, it gives CASSPLHIGETQYF.

The CDR3 DNA reads as TGTGCCAGCTCACCACCGGGGGTAGCGGGAGGACCTTACTACGAGCAGTACTTC. Amino acids: CASSPPGVAGGPYYEQYF. This chain uses TRBV18 with TRBJ2-7; 10 bases map to TRBD2. The germline gives CDR1 KGHSH, CDR2 LQKENI. The CDR3 is 18 amino acids. The junction had 11 bases not matched to a gene; V was cut back by 0 bases and J by 3 bases.

This clone was seen only a few times. The chain has TRBV14 and TRBJ2-1; possibly TRBD1 for D (6 bases). V was pared by 4 bases and J by 6 bases, with 13 bases between. The germline V gene encodes CDR1 SGHDN and CDR2 FVKESK. This CDR3 contains 14 residues. The CDR3 DNA is TGTGCCAGCAGCCCACACTTAGGGGGCAATGAGCAGTTCTTC. This encodes CASSPHLGGNEQFF.

This clone has a handful of counts. This sequence joins TRBV23-1 and TRBJ1-5; 8 nucleotides line up with TRBD1. TRBV23-1 is designated an ORF whose function remains uncertain. The CDR3 length is 15 residues. V lost 2 bases, J lost 5 bases, and 5 bases stayed unmatched. The CDR3 sequence is CASSQQGAYDQPQHF. The CDR3 nucleotides read TGCGCCAGCAGTCAACAGGGGGCGTATGATCAGCCCCAGCATTTT.

This chain joins TRBV27 and TRBJ1-6; D unresolved. This CDR3 has 16 residues. V was pared by 3 bases and J by 3 bases, with 12 bases between. The germline CDR1 and CDR2 sequences are MNHEY and SMNVEV (reference sequence). The CDR3 sequence: CASSFSRDIYNSPLHF. The CDR3 coding sequence is TGTGCCAGCAGTTTTAGTAGGGATATCTATAATTCACCCCTCCACTTT.

The rearrangement uses TRBV29-1 and TRBJ2-3; D is possibly TRBD2 (5 bases). There are 17 residues in the CDR3. Germline-derived CDR1 and CDR2 are SQVTM and ANQGSEA. V was shortened by 0 bases and J by 0 bases, with 16 bases between the two germline ends. Here the CDR3 reads CSVEDATSEGSTDTQYF. CDR3 nucleotide sequence: TGCAGCGTTGAAGATGCCACTAGTGAGGGAAGCACAGATACGCAGTATTTT.

The gene calls are TRBV20-1 and TRBJ1-5; D is undetermined. This CDR3 has 11 residues. V gave up 0 bases and J gave up 9 bases, with 6 bases separating them. CDR1 is DFQATT, CDR2 SNEGSKA, per germline (reference sequence). Here the CDR3 DNA reads TGCAGTGCTAGAGACATCCGGCCCCAGCATTTT. Amino acids: CSARDIRPQHF.

V gene TRBV7-2 combines with J gene TRBJ2-7, with D possibly being TRBD1 or TRBD2 (5 bases each). V was trimmed by 5 bases and J by 0 bases, leaving 11 bases between them. Germline V CDR1 and CDR2: SGHTA, FQGNSA. The CDR3 covers 14 residues. CDR3 nucleotides: TGTGCCAGCAGCATGGGACGGCCCTCCTACGAGCAGTACTTC. It yields the protein CASSMGRPSYEQYF. The whole variable domain, filled in from reference TRBV7-2 and TRBJ2-7, reads GAGVSQSPSNKVTEKGKDVELRCDPISGHTALYWYRQSLGQGLEFLIYFQGNSAPDKSGLPSDRFSAERTGGSVSTLTIQRTQQEDSAVYLCASSMGRPSYEQYFGPGTRLTVT.

For the CDR3, the DNA is TGTGCCAGCAGCTTCGGGACTAGCGGCTCCTACGAGCAGTACTTC. It encodes CASSFGTSGSYEQYF. The V gene is TRBV4-2, the J gene TRBJ2-7; 11 bases match TRBD2. Germline CDR1 is LGHNA and CDR2 is YNFKEQ. The J segment lost 0 bases and the V segment lost 5 bases, leaving 3 bases of the junction unmatched. The CDR3 runs 15 residues.

The chain uses TRBV5-1 and TRBJ2-1; a weak D match, TRBD2 (5 bases). The CDR3 runs to 13 residues. With 4 bases removed from V and 4 bases from J, the gap between germline ends came to 9 bases. Germline lookup yields CDR1 SGHRS and CDR2 YFSETQ. CDR3 in DNA: TGCGCCAGCAGCCTTCCGGGGTACAATGAGCAGTTCTTC. Protein: CASSLPGYNEQFF.

This clone has more than one count but fewer than ten. This sequence joins TRBV6-5 and TRBJ1-1, with TRBD1 matching 8 bases. Trimming at V came to 0 bases and at J to 9 bases, leaving 12 bases not matched to a gene. The germline V gene encodes CDR1 MNHEY and CDR2 SVGAGI. The CDR3 has 16 residues. The CDR3 nucleotides read TGTGCCAGCAGTTACTCGATTGTTGGACAGGGAGGCAAAGCTTTCTTT. Protein: CASSYSIVGQGGKAFF.

The V gene is TRBV4-3, the J gene TRBJ1-1, with D tentatively TRBD1 (6 bases). CDR3 length: 17 residues. Germline values: CDR1 LGHNA, CDR2 YSLEER. V was clipped by 1 base and J by 1 base, with 16 bases between them. CDR3 DNA sequence: TGCGCCAGCAGCCAAGTGGGAACCGGGACACCGAACACTGAAGCTTTCTTT. Protein product: CASSQVGTGTPNTEAFF.

The chain uses TRBV7-8 and TRBJ2-7; D may correspond to TRBD1 or TRBD2 (5 bases each). There are 15 residues in the CDR3. V lost 2 bases and J 3 bases, leaving 14 bases between the germline ends. From germline, CDR1 is SGHVS and CDR2 FQNEAQ. This CDR3 is CASSLRMGTHYEQYF. DNA for the CDR3: TGTGCCAGCAGCTTACGGATGGGGACCCACTACGAGCAGTACTTC.

The chain combines TRBV4-3 with TRBJ1-5, with 7 bases matching TRBD1. The CDR3 spans 15 residues. Germline V lookup: CDR1 LGHNA, CDR2 YSLEER. The V and J ends lost 0 bases and 9 bases, in that order; junction bases with no gene match: 8. In DNA form, the CDR3 reads TGCGCCAGCAGCCAAGATCCAGGGGGTTCTCGGCCCCAGCATTTT. It specifies CASSQDPGGSRPQHF.

The rearrangement uses TRBV6-4 and TRBJ1-2, with 10 bases matching TRBD1. The CDR3 runs to 15 residues. After removal of 2 bases from V and 6 bases from J, the junction contained 6 bases not matched to a gene. CDR1 MRHNA and CDR2 SNTAGT come from the germline V gene. In nucleotides, the CDR3 is TGTGCCAGCAGTGACACGGACAGGGGGTTCCATGGCTACACCTTC. Protein: CASSDTDRGFHGYTF.

This clone turned up a few times. The chain employs TRBV4-1 and TRBJ2-7, with 7 bases identical to TRBD2. Germline CDR1 is MGHRA and CDR2 is YSYEKL. CDR3 length equals 14 residues. The ends lost 1 base at V and 6 bases at J; junction bases unmatched: 6. CDR3 sequence: CASSQGGLVGEQYF. The DNA for the CDR3 is TGCGCCAGCAGCCAAGGAGGACTAGTTGGCGAGCAGTACTTC.

V gene TRBV11-2 combines with J gene TRBJ2-1, with D hard to call. The CDR3 extends over 11 amino acids. CDR1 is SGHAT and CDR2 is FQNNGV in the germline V gene. Deletions cut 2 bases from V and 10 bases from J, with 6 bases between. CDR3 region: CASSLWAEQFF. The CDR3 coding sequence is TGTGCCAGCAGCTTATGGGCGGAGCAGTTCTTC.

This clone was detected only once. The chain is built from TRBV19 and TRBJ1-2, with D perhaps TRBD1 (6 bases). The ends were cut back, 5 bases at V and 4 bases at J, with 11 bases in the middle. This CDR3 region has 13 residues. Germline assignment: CDR1 LNHDA and CDR2 SQIVND (reference sequence). DNA of the CDR3: TGTGCCAGTAGTTCGACAGGCCGCTATGGCTACACCTTC. This translates into CASSSTGRYGYTF.